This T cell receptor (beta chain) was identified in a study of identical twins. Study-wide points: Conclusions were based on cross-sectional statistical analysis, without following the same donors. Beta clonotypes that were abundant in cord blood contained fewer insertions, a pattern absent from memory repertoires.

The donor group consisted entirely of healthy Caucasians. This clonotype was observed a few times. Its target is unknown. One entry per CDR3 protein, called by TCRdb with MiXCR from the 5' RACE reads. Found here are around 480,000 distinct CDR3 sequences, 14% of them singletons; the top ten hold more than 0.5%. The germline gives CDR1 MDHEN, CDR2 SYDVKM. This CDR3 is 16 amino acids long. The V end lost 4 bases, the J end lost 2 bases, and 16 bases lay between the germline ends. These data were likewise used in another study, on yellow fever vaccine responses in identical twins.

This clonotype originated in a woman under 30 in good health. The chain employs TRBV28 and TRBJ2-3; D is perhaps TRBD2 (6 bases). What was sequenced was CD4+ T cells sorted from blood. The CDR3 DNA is TGTGCCAGCAGTTCCTCCTGGAGGGAGAACACAGATACGCAGTATTTT. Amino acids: CASSSSWRENTDTQYF.